This T cell receptor (beta chain) was sequenced in a study of cytomegalovirus exposure and HLA in healthy donors. Study in general: Early release data held roughly 90 million unique TCRs from HLA-typed donors. Study results and limitations: V- and J-gene trimming in TCR beta was tied to a missense DCLRE1C variant by an analysis performed later.

Points on this clone: Its antigen is still unknown.

Regarding donors, all were healthy bone marrow donors. V was pared by 5 bases and J by 8 bases, with 27 bases between. This CDR3 contains 17 residues. Germline V gene data show CDR1 as SEHNR and CDR2 as FQNEAQ (reference sequence). The PCR employed 60 Vbeta primers together with 13 Jbeta primers. Using immunoSEQ multiplex PCR, the repertoire was profiled, and TCRdb retains in-frame clones only, with some absent. The sample carries about 120,000 clones, around 80% recorded once. The V and J genes are TRBV7-9 and TRBJ1-2; tentative D call: TRBD1 (5 bases). The TCR comes from a woman in her late teens or twenties in good health and CMV-seronegative. Specimen: PBMCs. The CDR3 region is CASSPEFSTAEYSGYTF. The CDR3 DNA follows: TGTGCCAGCAGCCCAGAATTCTCGACAGCCGAGTACAGCGGCTACACCTTC.